A selection of T cell receptor beta chains follows, all from one sample in a study of technical replicates of blood from several donors. This table comes from immunoSEQ multiplex PCR, and its TCRdb copy is limited to in-frame clones, with some not included. The table includes some 63,000 clones, around nine tenths detected once. The sample taken for sequencing was PBMCs. These receptor sequences come from a human donor in good health. Some clones in this sample may be carry-over from other donors' samples. CDR3s include the opening cysteine and the closing phenylalanine or tryptophan. A D gene is named only where the DNA matches it firmly. Clone size is stated in some rows and not others, as once, few, many or a class when expanded.

V,size,D,J,CDR3,DNA
TRBV5-1,NA,TRBD1,TRBJ2-1,CASTKSPGQAYNEQFF,TGCGCCAGCACCAAAAGTCCGGGACAGGCATACAATGAGCAGTTCTTC
TRBV5-1,NA,NA,TRBJ2-5,CASSGGGGGETQYF,TGCGCCAGCAGCGGAGGAGGCGGTGGAGAGACCCAGTACTTC
TRBV7-2,few,TRBD1,TRBJ1-1,CASSLVGLTGNPEAFF,TGTGCCAGCAGCTTAGTGGGATTGACAGGGAACCCTGAAGCTTTCTTT
TRBV5-1,NA,NA,TRBJ2-4,CASSLTTGDKNIQYF,TGCGCCAGCAGCTTGACGACAGGCGACAAAAACATTCAGTACTTC
TRBV11-2,NA,NA,TRBJ2-7,CASSLGSAYEQYF,TGTGCCAGCAGCTTAGGCAGTGCCTACGAGCAGTACTTC
TRBV11-2,NA,NA,TRBJ2-3,CASSLDLTDTQYF,TGTGCCAGCAGCTTAGATCTGACAGATACGCAGTATTTT
TRBV10-3,NA,NA,TRBJ1-2,CAISKQGRDYGYTF,TGTGCCATCAGCAAACAGGGAAGGGACTATGGCTACACCTTC
TRBV7-2,NA,NA,TRBJ1-3,CASSLSPSASGNTIYF,TGTGCCAGCAGCTTAAGTCCCAGCGCCTCTGGAAACACCATATATTTT
TRBV10-3,NA,TRBD1,TRBJ1-6,CAIRQGIYNSPLHF,TGTGCCATCAGACAGGGGATCTATAATTCACCCCTCCACTTT
TRBV7-3,NA,NA,TRBJ1-1,CASSFQGNTEAFF,TGTGCCAGCAGCTTTCAGGGGAACACTGAAGCTTTCTTT
TRBV7-9,NA,NA,TRBJ2-7,CASSATVPYEQYF,TGTGCCAGCAGCGCAACAGTTCCCTACGAGCAGTACTTC
TRBV4-2,NA,NA,TRBJ2-7,CASSQVGGREHEQYF,TGTGCCAGCAGCCAAGTGGGGGGTCGGGAACACGAGCAGTACTTC
TRBV4-1,NA,NA,TRBJ2-1,CASSQVTTGEQFF,TGCGCCAGCAGCCAAGTAACCACCGGTGAGCAGTTCTTC
TRBV7-6,NA,TRBD2,TRBJ2-7,CASSGWSREGSYEQYF,TGTGCCAGCAGCGGATGGTCGCGGGAGGGCTCCTACGAGCAGTACTTC
TRBV30,few,NA,TRBJ1-1,CAWSGITGNAFF,TGTGCCTGGAGTGGTATAACGGGGAACGCTTTCTTT
TRBV10-3,NA,TRBD2,TRBJ2-7,CAISEWQLAGGTYEQYF,TGTGCCATCAGTGAGTGGCAGCTAGCGGGGGGAACCTACGAGCAGTACTTC
TRBV7-9,NA,NA,TRBJ2-7,CASSLAAGVRDEQYF,TGTGCCAGCAGCTTAGCGGCAGGGGTGCGGGACGAGCAGTACTTC
TRBV4-3,NA,TRBD1,TRBJ1-2,CASSQDYGQGMMGYTF,TGCGCCAGCAGCCAAGACTACGGACAGGGAATGATGGGCTACACCTTC
TRBV11-2,NA,NA,TRBJ1-2,CASSRRADPGRNGYTF,TGTGCCAGCAGCCGACGTGCGGATCCCGGAAGGAATGGCTACACCTTC